Listed below are T cell receptor beta chains from one sample, sequenced in a study of patients and donors after allogeneic stem cell transplantation. Via MiXCR, TCRdb re-called the RT-PCR reads, giving one row per CDR3 protein. This sample has 150,000 to 200,000 distinct CDR3 sequences, with over 25% found just once. Sequencing was carried out using blood, either unsorted or a sorted T cell fraction (not recorded which). The receptors were gathered from a human donor who was either an allogeneic HSCT recipient or a stem cell or donor lymphocyte infusion donor (not recorded which). It is not recorded whose cells these are; they may come from a transplant donor. CDR3s leave out the opening cysteine and the closing phenylalanine or tryptophan. The order of the fields is clone size, CDR3 length, V gene, CDR3 protein. Expanded clones get a size class; other rows say once, few or many, or leave the size out.

>few|12|TRBV6-6
ASSLQGNGNTIY
>few|10|TRBV29-1
SVLMVGDTIY
>NA|12|TRBV28
ASSLGLINEKLF
>NA|13|TRBV4-3
ASSRGTVSTDTQY
>many|14|TRBV6-5
ASTDTWGELYNEQF
>few|13|TRBV27
ASRPRGPGYQPQH
>NA|13|TRBV12-3/TRBV12-4
ASSFTGVKAGELF
>few|12|TRBV11-2
ASSPQGGPTEAF
>few|13|TRBV12-3/TRBV12-4
ASSFSGQGNYGYT
>NA|14|TRBV4-2
ASSQDRTGGSYEQY
>NA|14|TRBV27
ASSRQGGAPLYEQY
>NA|11|TRBV12-3/TRBV12-4
ASSLQNTVELF
>many|12|TRBV29-1
SVEGVGADYGYT
>few|16|TRBV6-2/TRBV6-3
ASSYSGSSFNSYNEQF
>NA|14|TRBV18
ASSPKDVGVYNEQF
>NA|12|TRBV11-2
ASSPSDGYNEQF
>NA|11|TRBV28
ASSGTLYNEQF
>NA|13|TRBV27
ASSFQDRDTDTQY
>few|16|TRBV10-2
ASSTRTGGGWSNQPQH
>few|13|TRBV24-1
ATSDLTSTGETQY
>NA|12|TRBV5-1
ASRSGDAYNEQF
>NA|13|TRBV9
ASRVGGANTGELF
>NA|15|TRBV4-3
ASSQNAGLQNTGELF
>few|14|TRBV7-9
ASSKTVTISGNTIY
>few|15|TRBV12-3/TRBV12-4
ASSLGLAGSGANVLT
>few|14|TRBV9
ASSVGTGSTNEKLF
>NA|14|TRBV24-1
ATSDPDTIGTDTQY
>NA|15|TRBV10-3
AISESFGQANTGELF
>NA|13|TRBV20-1
SAPVAGGPFGEQF
>NA|14|TRBV7-2
ASSLGYSGASTEAF
>NA|12|TRBV12-3/TRBV12-4
ASSFAGGSSPLH
>NA|13|TRBV7-7
ATRGSSSYNSPLH
>NA|14|TRBV7-8
ASSYQTLGNNDEQF
>NA|13|TRBV5-1
ASSTRNRGPYEQY
>few|15|TRBV6-2/TRBV6-3
ASSYPLGQVVQETQY
>NA|14|TRBV12-3/TRBV12-4
ASSPTDGGRAYEQY
>NA|11|TRBV27
ASSFGSGYEQY
>few|12|TRBV12-3/TRBV12-4
ASSLQGHTGELF
>NA|13|TRBV12-3/TRBV12-4
ASSLGSFNQQPQH
>NA|12|TRBV2
AGAGGRGGDTQY
>NA|16|TRBV11-2
ASSLRHFSGVSTGELF
>NA|11|TRBV18
ASSPSTTDTQY
>NA|16|TRBV7-9
ASSAGTGGFPYNSPLH
>once|15|TRBV5-1
ASSLKTSGQRGGELF